Listed here are 12 T cell receptor beta chains from one sample, sequenced in a study of cytomegalovirus exposure and HLA in healthy donors. This PCR relied on a set of 60 Vbeta primers and 13 Jbeta primers. Assay: immunoSEQ multiplex PCR; the TCRdb copy retains only in-frame clones and omits some. The data hold under 250,000 clones, with 81% observed a single time. The sequenced sample was PBMCs. The receptors here all came from a woman in her sixties in good health and CMV-seropositive.

The CDR3, as DNA: TGTGCCAGCAGCACCCGAGCGCCCCAGACAGATACGCAGTATTTT. Residues: CASSTRAPQTDTQYF. The chain has TRBV5-4 and TRBJ2-3; D gene unclear. The CDR3 has 15 residues. CDR1 SGHNT and CDR2 YYREEE come from the germline V gene (reference sequence). Trimming stripped 4 bases from V and 3 bases from J, with 15 bases between.

V is TRBV9 and J is TRBJ1-1; the D is unclear. V was pared by 0 bases and J by 5 bases, with 8 bases between. The CDR3 is made up of 13 amino acids. CDR1 is SGDLS and CDR2 is YYNGEE in the germline V gene. The CDR3 protein is CASSVVGSTEAFF. In nucleotides, the CDR3 is TGTGCCAGCAGCGTAGTGGGGAGTACTGAAGCTTTCTTT. The whole variable domain, filled in from reference TRBV9 and TRBJ1-1, reads DSGVTQTPKHLITATGQRVTLRCSPRSGDLSVYWYQQSLDQGLQFLIQYYNGEERAKGNILERFSAQQFPDLHSELNLSSLELGDSALYFCASSVVGSTEAFFGQGTRLTVV.

As regards this clone: One end of the junction varies from germline; a read error may be responsible. The J gene is TRBJ2-7, the V gene TRBV7-9; TRBD2 aligns across 8 bases. Germline lookup yields CDR1 SEHNR and CDR2 FQNEAQ (reference sequence). This CDR3 spans 17 amino acids. CDR3 sequence (DNA): TGTGCCAGCAGCTTACGTTCCCCAGGCGGGAGGAAGTACGAGCAGCACTTC. Encoded protein: CASSLRSPGGRKYEQHF.

V gene TRBV5-1 combines with J gene TRBJ2-7, with 7 nucleotides matching TRBD1. The V gene's germline CDR1 is SGHRS and CDR2 YFSETQ. This CDR3 has 12 residues. The V segment lost 4 bases and the J segment 3 bases; nucleotides outside the gene matches: 1. The CDR3 DNA follows: TGCGCCAGCAGCGGGGACAGCTACGAGCAGTACTTC. It codes for CASSGDSYEQYF.

V usage is TRBV18 and J usage is TRBJ2-1, with D tentatively TRBD2 (5 bases). CDR3 size: 17 residues. Looked up from germline, CDR1 is KGHSH and CDR2 is LQKENI. Between the trimmed V and J ends, which lost 0 bases and 0 bases, there was a span of 12 bases. The DNA of the CDR3 is TGTGCCAGCTCACCACCCGTTTCCGCGGGCTCCTACAATGAGCAGTTCTTC. Translated, it gives CASSPPVSAGSYNEQFF.

CDR3 protein: CAWSRTAGGETQYF. DNA of the CDR3: TGTGCCTGGAGCCGTACGGCGGGGGGGGAGACCCAGTACTTC. This rearrangement joins TRBV30 to TRBJ2-5, with 9 bases fitting TRBD2. With V trimmed by 3 bases and J by 5 bases, 7 bases remained unmatched. The CDR3 consists of 14 residues. Germline assignment: CDR1 GTSNPN and CDR2 SVGIG (reference sequence).

V is TRBV4-1 and J is TRBJ1-1; D not resolved. This CDR3 has 14 amino acids. Trimming took 7 bases from V and 2 from J, leaving 14 bases between them. Per germline, CDR1 MGHRA and CDR2 YSYEKL. The CDR3 is CASKVAPPNTEAFF. The CDR3 DNA sequence: TGCGCCAGCAAAGTGGCCCCCCCAAACACTGAAGCTTTCTTT.

The chain combines TRBV19 with TRBJ1-2; the match to TRBD1 covers 8 bases. This CDR3 is 16 amino acids long. V was pared by 4 bases and J by 4 bases, with 11 bases of the junction left unmatched. CDR1 LNHDA and CDR2 SQIVND come from the germline V gene (reference sequence). The CDR3 sequence: CASSTRQGLRAYGYTF. The DNA of the CDR3 is TGTGCCAGTAGTACCCGACAGGGGCTGAGGGCCTATGGCTACACCTTC.

The V and J genes are TRBV6-1 and TRBJ2-2, with 8 bases aligning to TRBD1. CDR3 length: 15 amino acids. Germline CDR1 is MNHNS and CDR2 is SASEGT. Trimming took 1 base from V and 6 from J; bases not matched to a gene: 4. The CDR3 DNA reads as TGTGCCAGCAGTGAAGGAGGACAGGGATCCGGGGAGCTGTTTTTT. Translated, it gives CASSEGGQGSGELFF.

The V and J genes are TRBV7-9 and TRBJ1-1; D not resolved. There are 13 residues in the CDR3. Germline CDR1 and CDR2: SEHNR and FQNEAQ (reference sequence). V was trimmed by 0 bases and J by 6 bases, leaving 8 bases between them. In DNA form, the CDR3 reads TGTGCCAGCAGCTTAGCGACCGGGGCTGAAGCTTTCTTT. This sequence encodes CASSLATGAEAFF.

V is TRBV5-6 and J is TRBJ2-7, with 8 bases matching TRBD1. The J segment lost 3 bases and the V segment lost 6 bases, leaving 8 bases of the junction unmatched. CDR3 size: 14 residues. Per germline, CDR1 SGHDT and CDR2 YYEEEE. The CDR3 DNA sequence: TGTGCCAGCACCGCGACAGGGGCAGACTACGAGCAGTACTTC. It codes for CASTATGADYEQYF.

This clone was detected a few times. V gene TRBV7-2 combines with J gene TRBJ2-1, with 9 bases matching TRBD2. CDR3 length: 18 amino acids. Trimming cost V 5 bases and J 4 bases; bases outside gene matches: 15. Germline V gene lookup returns CDR1 SGHTA and CDR2 FQGNSA. CDR3 region: CASSQPFQTSGIYNEQFF. The CDR3 DNA reads TGTGCCAGCAGCCAACCCTTCCAGACTAGCGGTATATACAATGAGCAGTTCTTC.